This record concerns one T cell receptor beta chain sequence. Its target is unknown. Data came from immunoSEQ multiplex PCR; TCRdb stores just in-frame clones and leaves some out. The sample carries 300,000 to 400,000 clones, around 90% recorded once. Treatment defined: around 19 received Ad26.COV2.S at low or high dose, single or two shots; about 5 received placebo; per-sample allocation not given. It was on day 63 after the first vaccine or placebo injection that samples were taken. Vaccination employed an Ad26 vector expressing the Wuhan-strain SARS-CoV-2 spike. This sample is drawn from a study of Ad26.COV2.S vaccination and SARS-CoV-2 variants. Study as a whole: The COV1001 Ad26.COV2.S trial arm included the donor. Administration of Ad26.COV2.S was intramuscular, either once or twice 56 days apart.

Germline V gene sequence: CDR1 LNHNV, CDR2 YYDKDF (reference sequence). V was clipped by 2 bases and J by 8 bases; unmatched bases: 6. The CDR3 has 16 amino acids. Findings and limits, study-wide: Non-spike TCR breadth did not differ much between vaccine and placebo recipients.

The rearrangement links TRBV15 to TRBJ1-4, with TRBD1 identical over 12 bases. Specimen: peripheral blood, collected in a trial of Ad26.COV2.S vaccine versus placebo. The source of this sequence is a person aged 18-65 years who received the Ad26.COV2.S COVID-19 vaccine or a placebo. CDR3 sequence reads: CATSRNPGTGGEKLFF. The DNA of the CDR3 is TGTGCCACCAGCAGAAATCCCGGGACAGGGGGCGAAAAACTGTTTTTT.